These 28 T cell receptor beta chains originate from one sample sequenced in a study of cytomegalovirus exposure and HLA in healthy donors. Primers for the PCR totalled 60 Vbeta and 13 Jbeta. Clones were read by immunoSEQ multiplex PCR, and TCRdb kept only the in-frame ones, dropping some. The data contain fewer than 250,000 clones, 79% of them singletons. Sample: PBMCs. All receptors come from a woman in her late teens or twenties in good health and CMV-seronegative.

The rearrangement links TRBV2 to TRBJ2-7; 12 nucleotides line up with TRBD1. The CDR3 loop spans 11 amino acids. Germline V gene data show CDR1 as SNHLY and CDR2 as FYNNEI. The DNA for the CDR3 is TGTGCGGGACAGGGGGCTCTCGAGCAGTACTTC. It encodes CAGQGALEQYF.

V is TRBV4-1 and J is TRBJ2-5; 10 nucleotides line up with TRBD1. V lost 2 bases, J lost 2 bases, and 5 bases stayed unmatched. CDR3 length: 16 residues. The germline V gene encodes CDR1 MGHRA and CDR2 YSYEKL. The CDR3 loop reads CASSQYRDRGQETQYF. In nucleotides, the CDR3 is TGCGCCAGCAGCCAATACCGGGACAGGGGTCAAGAGACCCAGTACTTC.

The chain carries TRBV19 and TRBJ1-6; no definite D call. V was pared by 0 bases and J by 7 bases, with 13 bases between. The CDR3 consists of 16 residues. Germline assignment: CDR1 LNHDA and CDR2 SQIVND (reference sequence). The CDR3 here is CASSIDLGGMNSPLHF. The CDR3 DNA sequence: TGTGCCAGTAGTATAGATCTTGGAGGGATGAATTCACCCCTCCACTTT.

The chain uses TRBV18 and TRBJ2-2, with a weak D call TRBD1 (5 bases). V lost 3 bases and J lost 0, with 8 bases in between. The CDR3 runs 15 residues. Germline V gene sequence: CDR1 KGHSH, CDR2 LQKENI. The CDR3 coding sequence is TGTGCCAGCTCACCTGGACACACGAACACCGGGGAGCTGTTTTTT. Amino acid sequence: CASSPGHTNTGELFF.

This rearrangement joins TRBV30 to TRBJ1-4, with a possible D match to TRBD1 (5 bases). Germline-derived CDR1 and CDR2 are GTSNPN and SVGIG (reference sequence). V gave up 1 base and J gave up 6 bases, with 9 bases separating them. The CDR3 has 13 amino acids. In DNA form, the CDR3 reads TGTGCCTGGAGTGGGGGCCCCTATGAAAAACTGTTTTTT. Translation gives CAWSGGPYEKLFF.

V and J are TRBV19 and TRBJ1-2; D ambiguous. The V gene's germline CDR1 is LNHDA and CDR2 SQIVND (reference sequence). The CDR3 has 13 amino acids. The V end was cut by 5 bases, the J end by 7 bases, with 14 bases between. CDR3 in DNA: TGTGCCAGTAGTGACACCGGCGGGGTTGGCTACACCTTC. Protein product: CASSDTGGVGYTF. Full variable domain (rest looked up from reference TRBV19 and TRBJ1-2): DGGITQSPKYLFRKEGQNVTLSCEQNLNHDAMYWYRQDPGQGLRLIYYSQIVNDFQKGDIAEGYSVSREKKESFPLTVTSAQKNPTAFYLCASSDTGGVGYTFGSGTRLTVV.

CDR3 sequence reads: CASSIDTGELFF. The DNA of the CDR3 is TGTGCCAGCAGTATCGACACCGGGGAGCTGTTTTTT. The rearrangement joins TRBV27 to TRBJ2-2; the D is unclear. The V end was cut by 5 bases, the J end by 3 bases, with 4 bases between. This CDR3 contains 12 residues. Per the germline V gene, CDR1 is MNHEY and CDR2 is SMNVEV (reference sequence).

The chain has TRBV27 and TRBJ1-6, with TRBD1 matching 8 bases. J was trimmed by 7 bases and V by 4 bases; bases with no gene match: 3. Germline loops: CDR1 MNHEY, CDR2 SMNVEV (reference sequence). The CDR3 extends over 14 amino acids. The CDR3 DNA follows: TGTGCCAGCAGTTGGACAGGGAAGAATTCACCCCTCCACTTT. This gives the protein CASSWTGKNSPLHF.

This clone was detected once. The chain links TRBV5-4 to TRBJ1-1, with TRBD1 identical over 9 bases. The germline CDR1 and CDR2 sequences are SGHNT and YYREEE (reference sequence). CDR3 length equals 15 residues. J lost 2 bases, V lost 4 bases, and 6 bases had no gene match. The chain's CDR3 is CASSRDRAINTEAFF. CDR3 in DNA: TGTGCCAGCAGCCGGGACAGGGCTATTAACACTGAAGCTTTCTTT. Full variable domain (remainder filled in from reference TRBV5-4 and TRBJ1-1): ETGVTQSPTHLIKTRGQQVTLRCSSQSGHNTVSWYQQALGQGPQFIFQYYREEENGRGNFPPRFSGLQFPNYSSELNVNALELDDSALYLCASSRDRAINTEAFFGQGTRLTVV.

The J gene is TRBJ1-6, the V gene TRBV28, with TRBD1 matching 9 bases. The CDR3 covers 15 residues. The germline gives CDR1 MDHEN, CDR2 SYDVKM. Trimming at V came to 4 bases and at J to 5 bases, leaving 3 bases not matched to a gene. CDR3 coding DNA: TGTGCCAGCAGTTGGTGGGACAGGGATAATTCACCCCTCCACTTT. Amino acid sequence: CASSWWDRDNSPLHF.

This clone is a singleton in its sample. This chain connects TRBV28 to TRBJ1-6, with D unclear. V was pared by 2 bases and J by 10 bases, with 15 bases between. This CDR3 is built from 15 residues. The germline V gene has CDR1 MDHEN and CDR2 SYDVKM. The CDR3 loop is CASSLEVEGGSPLHF. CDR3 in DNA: TGTGCCAGCAGTTTAGAGGTCGAAGGAGGGTCACCCCTCCACTTT.

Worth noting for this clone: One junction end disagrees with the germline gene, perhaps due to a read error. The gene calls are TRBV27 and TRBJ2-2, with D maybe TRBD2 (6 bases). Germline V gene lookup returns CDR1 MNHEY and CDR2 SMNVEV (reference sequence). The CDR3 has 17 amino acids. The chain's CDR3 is CASSLEYSGSNTGELLF. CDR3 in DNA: TGTGCCAGCAGTTTGGAATATAGCGGATCGAACACCGGGGAGCTGCTTTTT.

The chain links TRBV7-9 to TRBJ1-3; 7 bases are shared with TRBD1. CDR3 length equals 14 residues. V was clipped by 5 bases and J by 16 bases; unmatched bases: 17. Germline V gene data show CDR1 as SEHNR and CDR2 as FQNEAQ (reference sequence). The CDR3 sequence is CASSQARQGLVSYF. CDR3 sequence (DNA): TGTGCCAGCAGCCAAGCCCGACAGGGTTTGGTCTCGTATTTT.

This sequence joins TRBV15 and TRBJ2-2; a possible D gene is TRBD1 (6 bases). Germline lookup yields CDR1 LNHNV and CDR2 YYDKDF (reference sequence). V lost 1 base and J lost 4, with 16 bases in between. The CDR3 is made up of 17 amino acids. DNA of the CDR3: TGTGCCACCAGCAGAGGCCTCAGGGGAAAAACCACCGGGGAGCTGTTTTTT. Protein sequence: CATSRGLRGKTTGELFF.

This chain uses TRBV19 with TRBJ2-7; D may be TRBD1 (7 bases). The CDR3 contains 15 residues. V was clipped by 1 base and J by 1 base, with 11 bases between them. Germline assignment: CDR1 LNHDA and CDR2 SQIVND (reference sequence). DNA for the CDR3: TGTGCCAGTAGTATAGGGCAGGGGGGTTCCTACGAGCAGTACTTC. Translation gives CASSIGQGGSYEQYF. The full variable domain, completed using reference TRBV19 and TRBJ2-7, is DGGITQSPKYLFRKEGQNVTLSCEQNLNHDAMYWYRQDPGQGLRLIYYSQIVNDFQKGDIAEGYSVSREKKESFPLTVTSAQKNPTAFYLCASSIGQGGSYEQYFGPGTRLTVT.

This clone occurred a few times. This CDR3 is CASSQFSRVAVLSGANVLTF. CDR3 in DNA: TGCGCCAGCAGCCAATTTTCCCGTGTAGCGGTACTCTCTGGGGCCAACGTCCTGACTTTC. The genes are TRBV4-1 and TRBJ2-6, with a possible D match to TRBD2 (6 bases). CDR1 and CDR2 (germline): MGHRA, YSYEKL. The CDR3 spans 20 residues. Trimming stripped 2 bases from V and 0 bases from J, with 20 bases between.

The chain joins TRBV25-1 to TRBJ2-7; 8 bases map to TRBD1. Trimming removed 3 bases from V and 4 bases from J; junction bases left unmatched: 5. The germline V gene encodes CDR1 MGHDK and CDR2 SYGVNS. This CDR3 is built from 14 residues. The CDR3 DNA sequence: TGTGCCAGCAGTGATCCTGACAGGGGTTACGAGCAGTACTTC. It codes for CASSDPDRGYEQYF.

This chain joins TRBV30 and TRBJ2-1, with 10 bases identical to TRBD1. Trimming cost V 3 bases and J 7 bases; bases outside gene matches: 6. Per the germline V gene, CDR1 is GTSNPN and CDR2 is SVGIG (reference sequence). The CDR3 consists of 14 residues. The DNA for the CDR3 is TGTGCCTGGAGCGCGGGACAGGGGAGTAATGAGCAGTTCTTC. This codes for CAWSAGQGSNEQFF.

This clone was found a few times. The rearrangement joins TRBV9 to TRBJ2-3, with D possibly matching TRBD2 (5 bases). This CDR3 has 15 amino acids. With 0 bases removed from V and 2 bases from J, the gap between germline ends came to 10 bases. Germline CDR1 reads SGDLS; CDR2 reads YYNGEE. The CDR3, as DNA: TGTGCCAGCAGCGTAGTACTAGAAGTCACAGATACGCAGTATTTT. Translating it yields CASSVVLEVTDTQYF.

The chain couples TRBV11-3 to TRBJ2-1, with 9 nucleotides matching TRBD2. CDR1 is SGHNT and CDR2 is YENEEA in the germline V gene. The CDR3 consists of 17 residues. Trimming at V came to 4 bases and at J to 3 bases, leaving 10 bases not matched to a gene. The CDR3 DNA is TGTGCCAGCAGCTCCCGGGGCGGGAGGGATTACTACAATGAGCAGTTCTTC. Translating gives CASSSRGGRDYYNEQFF.

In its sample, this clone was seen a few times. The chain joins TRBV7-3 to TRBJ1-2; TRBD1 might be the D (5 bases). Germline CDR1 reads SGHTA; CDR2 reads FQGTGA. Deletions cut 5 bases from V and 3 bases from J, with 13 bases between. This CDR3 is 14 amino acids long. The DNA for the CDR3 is TGTGCCAGCAGCCAGGGCCCGTTTTACTATGGCTACACCTTC. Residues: CASSQGPFYYGYTF. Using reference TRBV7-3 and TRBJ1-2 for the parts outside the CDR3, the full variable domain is GAGVSQTPSNKVTEKGKYVELRCDPISGHTALYWYRQSLGQGPEFLIYFQGTGAADDSGLPNDRFFAVRPEGSVSTLKIQRTERGDSAVYLCASSQGPFYYGYTFGSGTRLTVV.

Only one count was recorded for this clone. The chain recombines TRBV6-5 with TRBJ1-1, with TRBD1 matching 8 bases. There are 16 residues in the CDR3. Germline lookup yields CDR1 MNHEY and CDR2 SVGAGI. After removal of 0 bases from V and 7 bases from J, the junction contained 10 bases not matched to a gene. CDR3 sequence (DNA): TGTGCCAGCAGTTACTCTGGGCAGGGGGCGCGGCTTGAAGCTTTCTTT. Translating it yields CASSYSGQGARLEAFF.

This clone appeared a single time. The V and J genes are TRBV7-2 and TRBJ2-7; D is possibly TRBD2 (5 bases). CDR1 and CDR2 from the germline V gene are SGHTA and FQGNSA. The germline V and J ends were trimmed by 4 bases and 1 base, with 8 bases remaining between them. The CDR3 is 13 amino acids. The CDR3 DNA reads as TGTGCCAGCAGCTACGGGGTTTCCTACGAGCAGTACTTC. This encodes CASSYGVSYEQYF.

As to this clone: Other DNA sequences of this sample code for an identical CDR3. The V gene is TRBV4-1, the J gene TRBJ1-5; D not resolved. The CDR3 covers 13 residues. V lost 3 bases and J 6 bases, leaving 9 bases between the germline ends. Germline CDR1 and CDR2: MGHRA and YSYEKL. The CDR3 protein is CASSHRGSQPQHF. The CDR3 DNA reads TGCGCCAGCAGCCACCGGGGAAGTCAGCCCCAGCATTTT.

The CDR3 protein is CASSFPQGAGGYTF. In DNA, the CDR3 is TGTGCCAGCAGCTTCCCGCAGGGGGCGGGGGGCTACACCTTC. The chain links TRBV13 to TRBJ1-2, with TRBD1 identical over 8 bases. Germline-derived CDR1 and CDR2 are PRHDT and FYEKMQ (reference sequence). With 3 bases clipped from V and 8 bases from J, the junction kept 8 bases outside the gene matches. The CDR3 covers 14 residues.

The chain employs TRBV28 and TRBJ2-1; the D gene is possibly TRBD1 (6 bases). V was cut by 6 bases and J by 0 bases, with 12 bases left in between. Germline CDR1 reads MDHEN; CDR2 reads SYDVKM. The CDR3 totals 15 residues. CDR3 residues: CASSDQGSSYNEQFF. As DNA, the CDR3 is TGTGCCAGCAGCGACCAGGGGAGCTCCTACAATGAGCAGTTCTTC.

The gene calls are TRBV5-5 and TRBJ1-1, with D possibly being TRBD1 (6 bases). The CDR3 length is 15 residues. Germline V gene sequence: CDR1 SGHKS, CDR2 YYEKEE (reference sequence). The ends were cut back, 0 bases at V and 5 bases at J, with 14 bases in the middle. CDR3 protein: CASSLGAGARTEAFF. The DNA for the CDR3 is TGTGCCAGCAGCTTGGGTGCGGGGGCGAGGACTGAAGCTTTCTTT.

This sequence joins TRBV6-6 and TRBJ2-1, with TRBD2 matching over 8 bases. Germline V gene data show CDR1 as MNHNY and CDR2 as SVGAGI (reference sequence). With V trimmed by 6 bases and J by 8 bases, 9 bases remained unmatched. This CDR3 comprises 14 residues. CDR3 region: CASRTSGGFDEQFF. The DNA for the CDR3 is TGTGCCAGCAGAACTAGCGGAGGGTTCGATGAGCAGTTCTTC.